Shown below are 22 T cell receptor beta chains from a single sample sequenced in a study of blood T cell repertoires in COVID-19. Data came from immunoSEQ multiplex PCR; TCRdb stores just in-frame clones and leaves some out. The sample lists 330,000 or so clones; roughly nine tenths were seen once. The sequenced material came from peripheral blood. These receptors originate from a woman aged 55-70 years with COVID-19, enrolled during active disease.

This chain uses TRBV7-3 with TRBJ2-1, with 7 bases matching TRBD1. The ends lost 5 bases at V and 2 bases at J; junction bases unmatched: 9. There are 16 residues in the CDR3. The germline gives CDR1 SGHTA, CDR2 FQGTGA. CDR3 protein: CASSPQGTPTYNEQFF. The CDR3 DNA follows: TGTGCCAGCAGCCCACAGGGGACCCCTACCTACAATGAGCAGTTCTTC.

This CDR3 is CSAYRTDEGEKLFF. The CDR3 DNA sequence: TGCAGCGCGTATCGGACAGATGAGGGGGAAAAACTGTTTTTT. The chain has TRBV29-1 and TRBJ1-4; D possibly corresponds to TRBD1 (6 bases). The V end lost 7 bases, the J end lost 8 bases, and 20 bases lay between the germline ends. The CDR3 loop spans 14 amino acids. CDR1 is SQVTM, CDR2 ANQGSEA, per germline.

V and J are TRBV29-1 and TRBJ2-2; D unresolved. Trimming pared 0 bases from V and 4 bases from J, leaving 12 bases between. Germline V gene data show CDR1 as SQVTM and CDR2 as ANQGSEA. The length of the CDR3 is 15 residues. The CDR3 region is CSVEDPRKSTGELFF. CDR3 in DNA: TGCAGCGTTGAAGATCCTCGTAAGAGCACCGGGGAGCTGTTTTTT.

The chain links TRBV28 to TRBJ2-1; possibly TRBD1 for D (5 bases). The CDR3 extends over 14 amino acids. Per germline, CDR1 MDHEN and CDR2 SYDVKM. The ends were cut back, 4 bases at V and 9 bases at J, with 16 bases in the middle. CDR3 in amino acids: CASSYPGKGGEQFF. The DNA for the CDR3 is TGTGCCAGCAGTTACCCAGGGAAGGGTGGTGAGCAGTTCTTC.

V and J are TRBV14 and TRBJ1-1; a weak D match, TRBD1 (5 bases). This CDR3 comprises 11 residues. V was pared by 4 bases and J by 6 bases, with 6 bases between. The germline CDR1 and CDR2 sequences are SGHDN and FVKESK. CDR3 region: CASSLGAEAFF. Here the CDR3 DNA reads TGTGCCAGCAGCCTAGGGGCTGAAGCTTTCTTT.

This clone was picked up one time. The rearrangement uses TRBV28 and TRBJ2-6; D might be TRBD1 (5 bases). Germline CDR1 MDHEN, CDR2 SYDVKM. This CDR3 contains 16 residues. The V and J ends lost 0 bases and 2 bases respectively, with 8 bases between them. The CDR3 reads CASSLWGRPGANVLTF. For the CDR3, the DNA is TGTGCCAGCAGTTTATGGGGGCGCCCTGGGGCCAACGTCCTGACTTTC.

The rearrangement joins TRBV5-4 to TRBJ2-5, with D perhaps matching TRBD2 (6 bases). The CDR3 is 14 residues long. Germline lookup yields CDR1 SGHNT and CDR2 YYREEE (reference sequence). The V end was cut by 4 bases, the J end by 1 base, with 11 bases between. CDR3 sequence: CASSPPGLQETQYF. CDR3 nucleotides: TGTGCCAGCAGCCCGCCGGGACTCCAAGAGACCCAGTACTTC.

The chain recombines TRBV7-2 with TRBJ1-2, with 8 bases identical to TRBD1. Per the germline V gene, CDR1 is SGHTA and CDR2 is FQGNSA. CDR3 length: 15 amino acids. Losses at the gene ends were 4 bases for V and 7 bases for J; bases not matched to a gene: 11. Here the CDR3 DNA reads TGTGCCAGCAGCTCTGGAGGGACAGGCAAGGTTGGCTACACCTTC. Translating it yields CASSSGGTGKVGYTF.

The rearrangement uses TRBV10-1 and TRBJ1-2, with D tentatively TRBD1 (6 bases). Germline V gives CDR1 WNHNN, CDR2 SYGVQD (reference sequence). This CDR3 is built from 16 residues. V was clipped by 9 bases and J by 0 bases, with 20 bases between them. CDR3 DNA sequence: TGCGCCAGGCTATCTGAGGGGGAGAGGTCTAACTATGGCTACACCTTC. Protein product: CARLSEGERSNYGYTF.

The rearrangement joins TRBV25-1 to TRBJ1-2; weak D call: TRBD1 (5 bases). The germline V gene has CDR1 MGHDK and CDR2 SYGVNS. The V end was cut by 8 bases, the J end by 4 bases, with 14 bases between. The CDR3 length is 13 residues. This chain's CDR3 is CASAGAGPYGYTF. The CDR3 DNA follows: TGTGCCAGCGCTGGGGCCGGACCCTATGGCTACACCTTC.

The chain recombines TRBV6-6 with TRBJ2-3; D ambiguous. The CDR3 extends over 11 amino acids. The germline gives CDR1 MNHNY, CDR2 SVGAGI (reference sequence). V shed 10 bases and J shed 0 bases, with 5 bases lying between them. CDR3 amino acids: CATTSTDTQYF. In DNA, the CDR3 is TGTGCCACAACAAGCACAGATACGCAGTATTTT.

This clone appeared a single time. The chain is built from TRBV9 and TRBJ2-3, with D maybe TRBD2 (5 bases). This CDR3 is 15 amino acids long. Deletions cut 5 bases from V and 2 bases from J, with 15 bases between. The germline V gene has CDR1 SGDLS and CDR2 YYNGEE. The CDR3 DNA reads as TGTGCCAGCAGTTCCCAAGAGGGTCCCACAGATACGCAGTATTTT. Protein: CASSSQEGPTDTQYF.

CDR3 in DNA: TGCAGCGTTGTGGGGGGACAGGGAGGGATCGCTACGCAGTATTTT. Its protein is CSVVGGQGGIATQYF. The chain couples TRBV29-1 to TRBJ2-3; 9 bases line up with TRBD1. The germline gives CDR1 SQVTM, CDR2 ANQGSEA. The CDR3 is 15 amino acids. V was pared by 4 bases and J by 8 bases, with 13 bases of the junction left unmatched.

The V and J genes are TRBV7-9 and TRBJ1-2; maybe TRBD1 (6 bases). The CDR3 runs to 14 residues. Germline loops: CDR1 SEHNR, CDR2 FQNEAQ (reference sequence). Deletions cut 1 base from V and 3 bases from J, with 9 bases between. The CDR3 region is CASSLEGGHYGYTF. The CDR3 region has the DNA TGTGCCAGCAGCTTAGAAGGGGGACACTATGGCTACACCTTC.

The rearrangement links TRBV3-1 (or the pseudogene TRBV3-2) to TRBJ1-4; unclear D gene. The CDR3 sequence is 13 residues long. Germline V gene lookup returns CDR1 LGHDT and CDR2 YNNKEL (reference sequence). The V and J ends lost 1 base and 5 bases respectively, with 5 bases between them. CDR3 bases: TGTGCCAGCAGCCAAGTTAGAAATGAAAAACTGTTTTTT. Protein: CASSQVRNEKLFF.

V is TRBV7-9 and J is TRBJ2-7, with D possibly TRBD1 on 5 matching bases. V shed 5 bases and J shed 7 bases, with 18 bases lying between them. There are 14 residues in the CDR3. Germline V lookup: CDR1 SEHNR, CDR2 FQNEAQ (reference sequence). CDR3 sequence (DNA): TGTGCCAGCAGCGACCAGGGATCCACTCTAGAGCAGTACTTC. Amino acids: CASSDQGSTLEQYF.

The CDR3 nucleotides are TGTGCCAGCAGCGACACAGGGGGCAGACGAGGCTACACCTTC. This codes for CASSDTGGRRGYTF. V and J are TRBV9 and TRBJ1-2, with 9 bases aligning to TRBD1. In germline, CDR1 is SGDLS, CDR2 YYNGEE. V shed 3 bases, J shed 8 bases, and the junction held 8 bases outside the gene matches. This CDR3 comprises 14 residues.

The chain uses TRBV19 and TRBJ1-5; unclear D gene. This CDR3 contains 16 residues. Trimming left V 4 bases short and J 3 bases short, with 16 bases between. The germline CDR1 and CDR2 sequences are LNHDA and SQIVND (reference sequence). CDR3 DNA sequence: TGTGCCAGTAGTACCGGGCGGGCAGGCCCCAATCAGCCCCAGCATTTT. It specifies CASSTGRAGPNQPQHF.

The chain combines TRBV7-9 with TRBJ1-6, with D perhaps matching TRBD1 (5 bases). CDR1 is SEHNR and CDR2 is FQNEAQ in the germline V gene (reference sequence). V was shortened by 10 bases and J by 0 bases, with 25 bases between the two germline ends. The CDR3 totals 19 residues. CDR3 nucleotides: TGTGCCACGCAGGGCGGGGGAAATAACTTAAGCTCCTATAATTCACCCCTCCACTTT. This sequence encodes CATQGGGNNLSSYNSPLHF.

The chain combines TRBV14 with TRBJ1-1, with TRBD1 identical over 10 bases. Germline CDR1 and CDR2: SGHDN and FVKESK. The CDR3 extends over 13 amino acids. V lost 6 bases and J lost 11; bases outside the gene matches: 9. The CDR3 sequence: CASRKTGGVQAFF. The CDR3 nucleotides read TGTGCCAGCAGAAAGACAGGGGGCGTGCAGGCTTTCTTT.

The sample holds one count of this clone. The chain uses TRBV7-3 and TRBJ2-7, with a tentative D call TRBD1 (7 bases). This CDR3 region has 16 residues. V was shortened by 0 bases and J by 2 bases, with 14 bases between the two germline ends. From germline, CDR1 is SGHTA and CDR2 FQGTGA. CDR3 nucleotide sequence: TGTGCCAGCAGCTTAACAGGAGGGGGCTCTGCCTACGAGCAGTACTTC. The encoded protein is CASSLTGGGSAYEQYF.

The chain is built from TRBV2 and TRBJ1-1, with 8 bases identical to TRBD1. The CDR3 loop spans 14 amino acids. Germline-derived CDR1 and CDR2 are SNHLY and FYNNEI. J lost 1 base, V lost 6 bases, and 4 bases had no gene match. CDR3 loop: CASRPTGANTEAFF. CDR3 DNA: TGTGCCAGCAGGCCGACAGGGGCGAACACTGAAGCTTTCTTT.